This T cell receptor beta chain was identified during a study of OX40 agonist ivuxolimab in advanced cancers. From germline, CDR1 is MDHEN and CDR2 SYDVKM. V was trimmed by 3 bases and J by 8 bases, leaving 10 bases between them. The CDR3 has 12 amino acids. In its sample, this clone was seen a few times. Assay: immunoSEQ multiplex PCR; the TCRdb copy retains only in-frame clones and omits some. The data hold about 81,000 clones, with around 80% observed a single time. Here the sequenced sample was CD4+ or CD8+ T cells sorted from blood, taken in a trial of the OX40 agonist ivuxolimab. V usage is TRBV28 and J usage is TRBJ1-2; the D gene is possibly TRBD1 (6 bases). The TCR originated in an adult with an advanced solid tumor such as melanoma, head and neck, liver or kidney cancer. CDR3: CASSFRGRGYTF. The CDR3 nucleotides read TGTGCCAGCAGTTTCAGGGGTCGAGGCTACACCTTC.